These T cell receptor beta chains were read from a single sample in a study of blood T cells in healthy people across ages. TCRdb re-called the 5' RACE reads with MiXCR, one entry per CDR3 protein. The repertoire holds roughly 1.7 million distinct CDR3 sequences, with around 36% as singletons. Sequencing was performed on blood. The receptor set was obtained from a woman aged 25 to 45 in good health. Each CDR3 is given with its conserved first and last residue. Fields, in order: V gene, CDR3 protein.

V: TRBV7-9; CDR3: CASSLTPGYEQFF
V: TRBV9; CDR3: CASSENSFATGGAETQYF
V: TRBV6-2/TRBV6-3; CDR3: CASSYGLGGGWNEQFF
V: TRBV4-1; CDR3: CASSQDRDRRAGELFF
V: TRBV20-1; CDR3: CSASLTSSSYNEQFF
V: TRBV27; CDR3: CASSLYTGGLGGANVLTF
V: TRBV5-1; CDR3: CASSDVENEQFF
V: TRBV7-2; CDR3: CASSLTTANSGANVLTF
V: TRBV9; CDR3: CASSQAGGPVDTQYF
V: TRBV7-9; CDR3: CASSLAQNSYEQYF
V: TRBV6-5; CDR3: CASSRAGIRTYNEQFF